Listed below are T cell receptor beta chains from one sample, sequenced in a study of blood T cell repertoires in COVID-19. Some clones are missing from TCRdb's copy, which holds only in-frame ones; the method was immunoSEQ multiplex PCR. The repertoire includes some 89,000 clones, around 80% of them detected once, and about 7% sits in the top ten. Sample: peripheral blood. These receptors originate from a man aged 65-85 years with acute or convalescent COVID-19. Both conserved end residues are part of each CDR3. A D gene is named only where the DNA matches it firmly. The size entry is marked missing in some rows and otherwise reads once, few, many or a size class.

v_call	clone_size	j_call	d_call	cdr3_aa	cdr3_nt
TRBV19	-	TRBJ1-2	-	CASTLIGGTGNYGYTF	TGTGCCAGTACCCTCATCGGCGGGACGGGGAACTATGGCTACACCTTC
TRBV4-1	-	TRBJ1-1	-	CASSQGVEQMNTEAFF	TGCGCCAGCAGCCAAGGTGTAGAACAGATGAACACTGAAGCTTTCTTT
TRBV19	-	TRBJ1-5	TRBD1	CASSTTNRGQPQHF	TGTGCCAGTAGTACCACTAACAGGGGACAGCCCCAGCATTTT
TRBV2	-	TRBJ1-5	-	CASSEGLVHQPQHF	TGTGCCAGCAGTGAAGGGCTGGTTCATCAGCCCCAGCATTTT
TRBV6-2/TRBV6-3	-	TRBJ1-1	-	CASSQLRDMSAFF	TGTGCCAGCAGTCAGCTACGGGACATGAGTGCTTTCTTT
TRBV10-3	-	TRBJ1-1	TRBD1	CAISDNRGPTEAFF	TGTGCCATCAGTGATAACAGGGGGCCCACTGAAGCTTTCTTT
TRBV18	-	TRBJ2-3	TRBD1	CASSPLTVLKGATDTQYF	TGTGCCAGCTCACCACTAACAGTACTAAAGGGGGCCACAGATACGCAGTATTTT
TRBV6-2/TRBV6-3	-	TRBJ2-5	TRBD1	CASSYSEDRGQETQYF	TGTGCCAGCAGTTACTCAGAGGACAGGGGACAAGAGACCCAGTACTTC
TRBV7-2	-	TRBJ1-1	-	CASSSEGGNTEAFF	TGTGCCAGCAGTTCAGAGGGTGGTAACACTGAAGCTTTCTTT
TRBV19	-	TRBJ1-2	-	CASSPDRANYGYTF	TGTGCCAGTAGCCCCGACAGAGCTAACTATGGCTACACCTTC
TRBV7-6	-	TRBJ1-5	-	CASSLGPRGALNRNQPQHF	TGTGCCAGCAGCTTAGGGCCTCGGGGGGCTCTAAATCGCAATCAGCCCCAGCATTTT
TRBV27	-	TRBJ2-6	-	CASSLSLASGANVLTF	TGTGCCAGCAGTTTATCGCTGGCCTCTGGGGCCAACGTCCTGACTTTC
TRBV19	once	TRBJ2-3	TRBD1	CASNPRDSRDTQYF	TGTGCCAGTAACCCCCGGGACAGTCGGGATACGCAGTATTTT
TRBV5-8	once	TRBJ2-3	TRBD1	CASSLALGTGTDTQYF	TGTGCCAGCAGCTTGGCATTAGGGACAGGAACAGATACGCAGTATTTT
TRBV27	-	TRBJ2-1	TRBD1	CASSLSGTAYYNEQFF	TGTGCCAGCAGTTTATCGGGGACAGCCTACTACAATGAGCAGTTCTTC
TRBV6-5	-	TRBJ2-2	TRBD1	CASTFPGQGTGELFF	TGTGCCAGCACTTTCCCCGGACAGGGAACCGGGGAGCTGTTTTTT
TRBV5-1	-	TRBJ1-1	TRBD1	CASSLETGREAFF	TGCGCCAGCAGCTTGGAGACAGGGCGGGAAGCTTTCTTT
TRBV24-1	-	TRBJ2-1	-	CATSDRQRSSYNEQFF	TGTGCCACCAGTGACCGACAGAGGAGCTCCTACAATGAGCAGTTCTTC
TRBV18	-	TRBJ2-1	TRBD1	CASSAFLGQGSYNEQFF	TGTGCCAGCTCAGCGTTCTTGGGACAGGGCTCCTACAATGAGCAGTTCTTC
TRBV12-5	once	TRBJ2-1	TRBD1	CASGLSLTGTGILNEQFF	TGTGCTAGTGGTTTGTCATTAACCGGGACAGGTATCCTCAATGAGCAGTTCTTC
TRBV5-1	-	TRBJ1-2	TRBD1	CASSLLSTGESYTF	TGCGCCAGCAGCCTACTATCGACAGGGGAAAGCTACACCTTC
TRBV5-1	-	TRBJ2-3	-	CATTWGAVSRGDTQYF	TGCGCCACCACATGGGGAGCGGTCTCGCGAGGAGATACGCAGTATTTT
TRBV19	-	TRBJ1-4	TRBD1	CASSIARTGNEKLFF	TGTGCCAGTAGTATAGCCCGGACAGGAAACGAAAAACTGTTTTTT
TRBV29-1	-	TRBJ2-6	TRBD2	CSAQLAGYSGANVLTF	TGCAGCGCCCAGCTAGCGGGGTACTCTGGGGCCAACGTCCTGACTTTC
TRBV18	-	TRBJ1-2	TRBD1	CASFPGQGAGYTF	TGTGCCAGCTTCCCGGGACAGGGGGCTGGCTACACCTTC
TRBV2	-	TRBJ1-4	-	CASSTRELPGTNEKLFF	TGTGCCAGCAGTACCCGGGAATTACCGGGAACTAATGAAAAACTGTTTTTT
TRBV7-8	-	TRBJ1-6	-	CASSSHSYNSPLHF	TGTGCCAGCAGCTCCCACAGCTATAATTCACCCCTCCACTTT
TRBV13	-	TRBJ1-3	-	CASSPQSISRVSGNTIYF	TGTGCCAGCAGCCCTCAAAGTATTTCCCGGGTATCTGGAAACACCATATATTTT
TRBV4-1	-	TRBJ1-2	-	CASSQDQRGYTF	TGCGCCAGCAGCCAAGATCAACGGGGCTACACCTTC
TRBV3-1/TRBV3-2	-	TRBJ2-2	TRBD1	CASSPGQGATGELFF	TGTGCCAGCAGCCCGGGACAGGGGGCCACCGGGGAGCTGTTTTTT
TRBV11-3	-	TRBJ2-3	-	CASSPGLQRTTDTQYF	TGTGCCAGCAGCCCGGGACTCCAAAGGACCACAGATACGCAGTATTTT
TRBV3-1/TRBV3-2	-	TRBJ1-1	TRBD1	CASSPYGQGGGTEAFF	TGTGCCAGCAGCCCATATGGACAGGGAGGGGGCACTGAAGCTTTCTTT
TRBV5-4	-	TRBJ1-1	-	CASSLDSINTEAFF	TGTGCCAGCAGCTTGGACAGCATCAACACTGAAGCTTTCTTT
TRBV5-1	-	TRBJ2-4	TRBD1	CASSLDGTGYLRYF	TGCGCCAGCAGCTTGGACGGGACAGGGTATCTGAGGTACTTC
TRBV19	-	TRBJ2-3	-	CASSIMTGGRDTQYF	TGTGCCAGTAGTATAATGACAGGCGGAAGAGATACGCAGTATTTT
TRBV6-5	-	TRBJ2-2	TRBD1	CASSFDRGGTGELFF	TGTGCCAGCAGTTTCGACAGGGGTGGGACCGGGGAGCTGTTTTTT
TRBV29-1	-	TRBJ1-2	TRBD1	CSVGGQNNYGYTF	TGCAGCGTTGGGGGACAGAACAACTATGGCTACACCTTC
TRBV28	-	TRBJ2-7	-	CASSFRGSYEQYF	TGTGCCAGCAGTTTTCGGGGTTCCTACGAGCAGTACTTC
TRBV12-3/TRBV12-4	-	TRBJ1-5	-	CASSFRADQPQHF	TGTGCCAGCAGTTTCAGGGCCGATCAGCCCCAGCATTTT
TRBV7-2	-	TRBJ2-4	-	CASSLEHLAKNIQYF	TGTGCCAGCAGCTTAGAACACCTGGCCAAAAACATTCAGTACTTC
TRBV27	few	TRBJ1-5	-	CASSSNSDRVANQPQHF	TGTGCCAGCAGTTCGAACTCGGACAGAGTTGCCAATCAGCCCCAGCATTTT
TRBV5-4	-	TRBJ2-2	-	CASSLGGPWTGELFF	TGTGCCAGCAGCTTGGGCGGGCCGTGGACCGGGGAGCTGTTTTTT
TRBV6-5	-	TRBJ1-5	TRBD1	CASSPRGQNQPQHF	TGTGCCAGCAGTCCCAGGGGGCAGAATCAGCCCCAGCATTTT
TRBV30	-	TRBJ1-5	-	CAWSPSGGPQHF	TGTGCCTGGAGTCCCAGCGGGGGGCCCCAGCATTTT
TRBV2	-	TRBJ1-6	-	CASTPRWGGDLYNSPLHF	TGTGCCAGCACCCCCAGGTGGGGGGGGGATCTCTATAATTCACCCCTCCACTTT
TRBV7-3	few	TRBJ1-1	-	CASSLRGASEGKAEAFF	TGTGCCAGCAGCCTACGGGGGGCTTCCGAGGGTAAGGCTGAAGCTTTCTTT
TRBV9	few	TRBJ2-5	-	CASSVGQGGETQYF	TGTGCCAGCAGCGTAGGCCAGGGGGGAGAGACCCAGTACTTC
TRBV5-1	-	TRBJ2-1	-	CASSPGRNEQFF	TGCGCCAGCAGCCCCGGTCGGAATGAGCAGTTCTTC
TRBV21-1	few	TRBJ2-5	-	CASSTSRGDGQETQYF	TGTGCCAGCAGCACTTCCAGGGGGGATGGCCAAGAGACCCAGTACTTC
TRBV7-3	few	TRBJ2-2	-	CASSPEDTGELFF	TGTGCCAGCAGCCCAGAGGACACCGGGGAGCTGTTTTTT
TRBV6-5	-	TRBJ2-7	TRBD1	CASSWGQEIYEQYF	TGTGCCAGCAGTTGGGGACAGGAGATCTACGAGCAGTACTTC
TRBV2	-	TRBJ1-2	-	CASRGTFHYGYTF	TGTGCCAGCAGAGGGACTTTTCACTATGGCTACACCTTC
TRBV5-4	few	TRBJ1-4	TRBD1	CASSPGTGNEKLFF	TGTGCCAGCAGCCCCGGGACAGGGAATGAAAAACTGTTTTTT
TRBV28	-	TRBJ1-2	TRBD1	CASRWGQGIGIVYGYTF	TGTGCCAGCAGATGGGGACAGGGAATCGGGATAGTCTATGGCTACACCTTC
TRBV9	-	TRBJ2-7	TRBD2	CASSAGSGTSGISYEQYF	TGTGCCAGCAGCGCAGGCTCGGGGACTAGCGGAATTTCCTACGAGCAGTACTTC
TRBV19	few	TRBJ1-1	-	CASSWQSNTEAFF	TGTGCCAGTTCCTGGCAGTCGAACACTGAAGCTTTCTTT
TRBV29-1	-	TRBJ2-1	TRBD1	CSGGDSYYNEQFF	TGCAGCGGAGGGGACAGCTACTACAATGAGCAGTTCTTC